This is a list of T cell receptor beta chains from one sample in a study of cytomegalovirus exposure and HLA in healthy donors. Only in-frame clones appear in the TCRdb table, and some are missing; sequencing was by immunoSEQ multiplex PCR. The profile shows fewer than 150,000 clones, roughly 78% of them singletons. The sample taken for sequencing was PBMCs. The source is a man aged 40-50 years in good health and CMV-seropositive. CDR3s include the opening cysteine and the closing phenylalanine or tryptophan. The D gene is left open where the match is weak. Some rows mark clone size as missing; the rest say once, few, many or name a class of expanded clone.

-,TRBV19,TRBJ1-1,-,TGTGCCAGTAGTATTCTTGGGGGGGACACTGAAGCTTTCTTT,CASSILGGDTEAFF
once,TRBV19,TRBJ1-1,-,TGTGCCAGTAGTTTGAGGATAGTGTACACTGAAGCTTTCTTT,CASSLRIVYTEAFF
few,TRBV5-1,TRBJ1-2,-,TGCGCCAGCAGCTTGATGGACACCGCGCATGGCTACACCTTC,CASSLMDTAHGYTF
-,TRBV29-1,TRBJ2-2,TRBD2,TGCAGCGTTGGCCTAGCGGGGAACACCGGGGAGCTGTTTTTT,CSVGLAGNTGELFF
-,TRBV7-2,TRBJ1-3,TRBD1,TGTGCCAGCAGCCGACAGGGAGGAGCTGGAAACACCATATATTTT,CASSRQGGAGNTIYF
-,TRBV5-1,TRBJ1-4,-,TGCGCCAGCAGCTTTACAGGGCAGAACGAAAAACTGTTTTTT,CASSFTGQNEKLFF
-,TRBV18,TRBJ2-7,-,TGTGCCAGCTCGTCCACAGGTTCAAGTCCCTACGAGCAGTACTTC,CASSSTGSSPYEQYF
-,TRBV28,TRBJ2-7,-,TGTGCCAGCAGTTCAACACCGACAGGTTACGAGCAGTACTTC,CASSSTPTGYEQYF
-,TRBV10-3,TRBJ1-1,TRBD1,TGTGCCATCAGTGGGACAGGGGTGAACACTGAAGCTTTCTTT,CAISGTGVNTEAFF
-,TRBV7-6,TRBJ1-5,TRBD1,TGTGCCAGCAGCTTTATCTCCCCCTGGGGACAGGGGAATCAGCCCCAGCATTTT,CASSFISPWGQGNQPQHF